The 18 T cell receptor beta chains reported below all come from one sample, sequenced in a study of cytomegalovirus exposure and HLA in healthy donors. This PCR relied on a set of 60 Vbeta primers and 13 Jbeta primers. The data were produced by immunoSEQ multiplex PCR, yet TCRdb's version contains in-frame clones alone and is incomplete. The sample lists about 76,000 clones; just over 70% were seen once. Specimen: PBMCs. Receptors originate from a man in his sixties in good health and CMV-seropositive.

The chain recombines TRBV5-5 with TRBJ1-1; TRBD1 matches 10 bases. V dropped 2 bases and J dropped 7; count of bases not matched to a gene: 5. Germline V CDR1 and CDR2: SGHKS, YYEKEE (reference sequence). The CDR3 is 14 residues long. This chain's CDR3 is CASSLKGQGSEAFF. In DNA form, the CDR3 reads TGTGCCAGCAGCTTAAAGGGACAGGGGAGTGAAGCTTTCTTT.

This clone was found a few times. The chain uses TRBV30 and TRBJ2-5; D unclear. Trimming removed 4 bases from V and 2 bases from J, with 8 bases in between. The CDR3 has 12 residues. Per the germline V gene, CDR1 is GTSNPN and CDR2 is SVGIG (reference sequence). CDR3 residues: CAWTLSQETQYF. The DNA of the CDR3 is TGTGCCTGGACCCTCTCTCAAGAGACCCAGTACTTC.

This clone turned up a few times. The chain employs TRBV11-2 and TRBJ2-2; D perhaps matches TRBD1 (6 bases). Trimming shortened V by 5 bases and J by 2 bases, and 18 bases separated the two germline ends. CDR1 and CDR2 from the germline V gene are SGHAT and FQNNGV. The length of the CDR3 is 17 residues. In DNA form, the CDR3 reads TGTGCCAGCAGCCTCGCCCCCGGGACAACTAACACCGGGGAGCTGTTTTTT. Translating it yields CASSLAPGTTNTGELFF.

The chain's CDR3 is CASSLDRFPYEQYF. CDR3 sequence (DNA): TGTGCCAGCAGCTTGGACAGGTTCCCCTACGAGCAGTACTTC. This chain uses TRBV7-9 with TRBJ2-7, with TRBD1 matching over 7 bases. Looked up from germline, CDR1 is SEHNR and CDR2 is FQNEAQ (reference sequence). The CDR3 spans 14 residues. After removal of 3 bases from V and 2 bases from J, the junction contained 4 bases not matched to a gene.

For the CDR3, the DNA is TGTGCCAGCAGCTATCCGGGACTAGCGGGAGGGGAGTACGAGCAGTACTTC. This encodes CASSYPGLAGGEYEQYF. The chain links TRBV5-4 to TRBJ2-7; TRBD2 matches 16 bases. Trimming removed 3 bases from V and 4 bases from J; junction bases left unmatched: 7. CDR3 length equals 17 residues. Germline V gene data show CDR1 as SGHNT and CDR2 as YYREEE (reference sequence).

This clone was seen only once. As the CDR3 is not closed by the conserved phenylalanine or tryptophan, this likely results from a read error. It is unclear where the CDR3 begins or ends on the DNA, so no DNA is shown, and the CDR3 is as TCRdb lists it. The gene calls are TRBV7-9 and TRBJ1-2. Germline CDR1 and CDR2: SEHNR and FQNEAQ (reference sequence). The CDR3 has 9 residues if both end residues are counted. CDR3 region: CASSFSDIG.

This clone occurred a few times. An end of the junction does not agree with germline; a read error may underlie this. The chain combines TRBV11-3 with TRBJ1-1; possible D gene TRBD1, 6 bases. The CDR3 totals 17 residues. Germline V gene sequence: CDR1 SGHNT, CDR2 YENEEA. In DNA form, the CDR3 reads TGTGCCAGCAACTTAGGGAAGGGGGGGCCGGGGGACACTGGAGCTTTCTTT. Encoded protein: CASNLGKGGPGDTGAFF.

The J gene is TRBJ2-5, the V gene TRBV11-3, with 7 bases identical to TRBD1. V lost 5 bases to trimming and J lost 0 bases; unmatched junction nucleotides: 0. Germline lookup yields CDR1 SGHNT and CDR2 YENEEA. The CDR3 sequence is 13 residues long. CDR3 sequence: CASSDRDQETQYF. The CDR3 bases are TGTGCCAGCAGCGACAGGGACCAAGAGACCCAGTACTTC.

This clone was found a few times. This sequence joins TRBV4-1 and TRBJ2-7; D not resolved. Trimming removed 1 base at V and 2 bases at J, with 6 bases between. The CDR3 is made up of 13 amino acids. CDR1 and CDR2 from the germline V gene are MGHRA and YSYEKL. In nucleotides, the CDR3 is TGCGCCAGCAGCCAAGGAACAACCTACGAGCAGTACTTC. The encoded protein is CASSQGTTYEQYF.

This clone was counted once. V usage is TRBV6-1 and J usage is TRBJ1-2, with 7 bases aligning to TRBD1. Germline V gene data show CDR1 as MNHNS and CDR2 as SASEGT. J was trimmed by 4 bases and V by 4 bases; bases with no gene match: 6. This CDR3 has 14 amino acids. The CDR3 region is CASSAGQWVYGYTF. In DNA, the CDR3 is TGTGCCAGCAGTGCGGGACAGTGGGTCTATGGCTACACCTTC.

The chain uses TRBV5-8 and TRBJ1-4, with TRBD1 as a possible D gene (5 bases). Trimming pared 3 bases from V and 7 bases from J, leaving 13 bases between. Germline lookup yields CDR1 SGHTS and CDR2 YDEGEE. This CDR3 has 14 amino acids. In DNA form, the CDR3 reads TGTGCCAGCAGCTCGAGACAGATACCTGAAAAACTGTTTTTT. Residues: CASSSRQIPEKLFF. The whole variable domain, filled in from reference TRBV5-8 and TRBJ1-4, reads EAGVTQSPTHLIKTRGQQATLRCSPISGHTSVYWYQQALGLGLQFLLWYDEGEERNRGNFPPRFSGRQFPNYSSELNVNALELEDSALYLCASSSRQIPEKLFFGSGTQLSVL.

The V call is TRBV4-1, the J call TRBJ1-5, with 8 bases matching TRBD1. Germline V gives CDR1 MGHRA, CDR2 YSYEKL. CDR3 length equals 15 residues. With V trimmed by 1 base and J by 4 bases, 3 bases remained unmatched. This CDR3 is CASSQGQGRNQPQHF. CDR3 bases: TGCGCCAGCAGCCAAGGACAGGGGAGAAATCAGCCCCAGCATTTT.

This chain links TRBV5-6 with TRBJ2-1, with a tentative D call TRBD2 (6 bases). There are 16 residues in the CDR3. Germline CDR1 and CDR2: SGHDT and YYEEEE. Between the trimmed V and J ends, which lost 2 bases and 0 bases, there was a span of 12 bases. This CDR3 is CASSLYGGSSYNEQFF. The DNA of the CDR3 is TGTGCCAGCAGCTTATACGGGGGAAGCTCCTACAATGAGCAGTTCTTC.

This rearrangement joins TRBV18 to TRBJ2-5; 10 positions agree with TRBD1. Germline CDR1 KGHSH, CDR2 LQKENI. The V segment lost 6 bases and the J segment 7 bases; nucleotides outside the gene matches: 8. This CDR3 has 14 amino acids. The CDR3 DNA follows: TGTGCCAGCTCGCCCGGGACAGGGGACAGGACCCAGTACTTC. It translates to CASSPGTGDRTQYF.

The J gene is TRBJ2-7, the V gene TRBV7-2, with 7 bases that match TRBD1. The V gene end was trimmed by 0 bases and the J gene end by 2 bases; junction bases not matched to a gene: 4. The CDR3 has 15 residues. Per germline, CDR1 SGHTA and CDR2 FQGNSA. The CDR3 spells CASSLAAGGAYEQYF. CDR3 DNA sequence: TGTGCCAGCAGCTTAGCCGCAGGGGGAGCCTACGAGCAGTACTTC.

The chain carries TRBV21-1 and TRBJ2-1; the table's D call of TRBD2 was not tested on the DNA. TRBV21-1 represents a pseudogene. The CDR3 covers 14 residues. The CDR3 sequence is CASSNKEGRNEQFF. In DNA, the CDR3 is TGTGCCAGCAGCAATAAGGAGGGGAGGAATGAGCAGTTCTTC.

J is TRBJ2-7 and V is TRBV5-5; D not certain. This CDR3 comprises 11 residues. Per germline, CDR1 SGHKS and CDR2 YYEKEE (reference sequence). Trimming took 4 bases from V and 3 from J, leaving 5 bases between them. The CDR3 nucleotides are TGTGCCAGCAGCATGAGCTACGAGCAGTACTTC. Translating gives CASSMSYEQYF.

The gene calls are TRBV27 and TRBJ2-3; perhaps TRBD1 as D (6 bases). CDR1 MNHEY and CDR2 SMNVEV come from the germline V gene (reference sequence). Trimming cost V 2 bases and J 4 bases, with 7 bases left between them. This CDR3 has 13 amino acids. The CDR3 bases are TGTGCCAGCAGTTTACGGACAGCAGATACGCAGTATTTT. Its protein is CASSLRTADTQYF.